This TCR beta chain was obtained from a study of T-cell memory formation after mild COVID-19 (TCRdb year 2021). Turning to the overall study: TCR sequence clusters from the two donors were found to be largely donor specific. Longitudinal TCRalpha and TCRbeta repertoire sequencing tracked T-cell clones expanding and contracting after mild COVID-19 in two donors. Two young, previously healthy adult volunteers made up the cohort, one male and one female. What the work shows at the level of the full study, not this receptor alone: SARS-CoV-2 specificity of the second-wave clones peaking on day 37 was not confirmed. Clones that contracted from day 15 to 85 showed balanced CD4/CD8 phenotypes, whereas a second wave of clones that expanded from day 15 to 37 leaned towards CD4+. Contracting CD4+ clones appeared mostly in the CM and EM memory subsets, whereas CD8+ clones were enriched in EMRA. The study included only a couple of mild cases, and larger cohorts that include severe cases with pre-infection samples were judged to be necessary. Some responding clones were detected in pre-infection memory, suggesting pre-existing cross-reactive memory T cells joined the SARS-CoV-2 response.

This clonotype showed up just a few times. This clone's antigen is unknown. Base qualities are missing; no much larger clone stands one base away. Ficoll-Paque density gradient centrifugation was the method used to isolate PBMCs. Sequences SGHAT (CDR1) and FQDESV (CDR2) are obtained from the germline V gene (reference sequence). Inclusive of the bounding cysteine and phenylalanine, the CDR3 is 14 residues long. Only the CDR3 DNA stays, 42 bases, in frame from base 1. V is clipped by 2 bases and J by 6 bases, and the sequence between their germline boundaries is 10 bases long. Sequenced using an Illumina NovaSeq 6000. TCRalpha and TCRbeta cDNA libraries were built by 5'RACE with constant-segment primers, adding sample barcodes and unique molecular identifiers. Trizol reagent was used to extract RNA from every sample. Amplification of the libraries took two PCR steps, and the second step added a second sample barcode plus Illumina TruSeq adapters. Sequencing of libraries was performed on an Illumina NovaSeq with 2 x 150 bp paired-end reads. Processing in the source paper ran as follows. Demultiplexing of reads and collapsing into UMI-guided consensus sequences were performed with migec v1.2.7. With mixcr v2.1.11, UMI consensuses were aligned to TRA and TRB V and J templates and assembled into clonotypes. Clonotypes were classified as expanded or contracted when called significant by both edgeR and NoisET, with noise models trained on biological replicates. edgeR calls used a false discovery rate-adjusted p below 0.01 and a log2 fold-change threshold of 1. As an exploratory analysis of dynamics, PCA with hierarchical clustering was applied to max-normalized trajectories of the 1000 most abundant clonotypes. Separately sequenced CD4+ and CD8+ repertoires were used to assign the CD4 or CD8 phenotype of responding clones. TCRdb reworked the public reads: Q25 trimming with fastp, MiXCR clone assembly, productive beta chains retained. Merged by CDR3 protein, the rows form single entries marked with the most common genes and DNA. The V and J calls shown here were made by TCRdb, not taken from the authors' results. This sample gives approximately 490,000 distinct CDR3 sequences in total; 20% of them show up just once. In total, the top ten clones hold about an eighth of the sample.

Sequenced sample: PBMCs or a T cell subset sorted from them (not recorded which). The chain is made from TRBV11-1 and TRBJ2-2; no confident D gene assignment can be made. The receptor was isolated from an adult woman who had mild COVID-19 (a few samples of this study predate the infection). The sample titles of this study are shuffled in the database, so cell type and time point are left out; the donor was told from shared clones. In nucleotide form, the sequence is TGTGCCAGCAGCTTACTAAACAGAGCCGGGGAGCTGTTTTTT. This yields the protein CASSLLNRAGELFF. Joined to the reference TRBV11-1 and TRBJ2-2 proteins, this CDR3 gives the full variable domain: EAEVAQSPRYKITEKSQAVAFWCDPISGHATLYWYRQILGQGPELLVQFQDESVVDDSQLPKDRFSAERLKGVDSTLKIQPAELGDSAMYLCASSLLNRAGELFFGEGSRLTVL.